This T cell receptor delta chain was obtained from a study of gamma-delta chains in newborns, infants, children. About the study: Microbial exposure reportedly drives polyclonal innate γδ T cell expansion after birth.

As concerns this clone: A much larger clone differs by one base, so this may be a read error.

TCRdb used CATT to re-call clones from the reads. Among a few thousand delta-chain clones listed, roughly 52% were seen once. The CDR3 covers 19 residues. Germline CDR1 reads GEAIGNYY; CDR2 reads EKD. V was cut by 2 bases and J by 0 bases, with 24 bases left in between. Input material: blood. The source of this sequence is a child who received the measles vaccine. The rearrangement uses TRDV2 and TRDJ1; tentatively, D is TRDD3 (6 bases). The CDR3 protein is CACDMLRDMRGHNTDKLIF. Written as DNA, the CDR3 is TGTGCCTGTGACATGTTGAGGGATATGAGGGGCCACAACACCGATAAACTCATCTTT.